This T cell receptor beta chain was identified during a study of CD4+ T cells in melanoma (dated by TCRdb to 2021 to 2024). Study-wide context: The study examined neoantigen-specific CD4+ T cells in human melanoma.

General study outcomes and caveats: Neoantigen-specific CD4+ T cells in melanoma were reported to show diverse differentiation states. The report described a correlation between neoantigen-specific CD4+ T cells and the function of CD8+ T cells, macrophages and B cells.

This clone was detected a few times. The antigen this receptor binds is unknown. No much larger clone is present one base from it, and per-base qualities are unavailable. Donors were patients with melanoma. Library construction relied on the immunoSEQ multiplex PCR assay. TCRdb carries this immuneACCESS record with in-frame sequences only. Its versions omit some clonotypes, under half of them owing to an unresolved V gene in the studies checked, with the rest unexplained. Present in this sample are some 10,000 clones, around 70% of which were seen just once. About 19% of the sample lies in the top ten. This sequence originates from a human donor with melanoma. Sequencing input: peripheral blood.

The CDR3 region reads CASTAGTGLEAFF. The DNA sequence is TGTGCCAGCACCGCCGGGACAGGGCTTGAAGCTTTCTTT. The chain joins TRBV6-1 to TRBJ1-1, with TRBD1 matching 9 junction bases. Trimming takes 7 bases off V and 7 bases off J; junction bases not matched to a gene: 7. In the germline V gene, CDR1 corresponds to MNHNS and CDR2 to SASEGT. The CDR3 measures 13 amino acids from cysteine to phenylalanine. The sequence is cut down to CDR3 DNA, 39 bases in frame from base 1.